This T cell receptor (beta chain) was sequenced during a study of blood T cell repertoires in COVID-19. Original data processing: Amplification with reference gene primers provided the estimates of nucleated cell counts. This table comes from immunoSEQ multiplex PCR, and its TCRdb copy is limited to in-frame clones, with some not included. The V and J calls and the clone size are those of that table, but D and trimming were determined from the DNA. The repertoire holds approximately 390,000 clones, with approximately 87% as singletons. This CDR3 comprises 15 residues. CDR1 and CDR2 from the germline V gene are SEHNR and FQNEAQ (reference sequence). V was pared by 1 base and J by 8 bases, with 10 bases of the junction left unmatched.

The sequence derives from a woman aged 55-75 years with COVID-19, enrolled during active disease. The V gene is TRBV7-9, the J gene TRBJ1-2; 7 bases fit TRBD1. The specimen was peripheral blood. DNA of the CDR3: TGTGCCAGCAGCTTAGGGGGGACAGCCCGTGGAGGCTACACCTTC. Its translation: CASSLGGTARGGYTF.